This T cell receptor (beta chain) comes out of a study of T cell responses to AZD1222 COVID-19 vaccine. Data came from immunoSEQ multiplex PCR; TCRdb stores just in-frame clones and leaves some out. The table shows 70,000 or so clones, with about 80% occurring only once. This clone has just a few counts. The antigen is undetermined. General study points: A mostly white British donor set with more females was recruited, and clonal diversity was possibly underestimated.

Trimming left V 5 bases short and J 2 bases short, with 13 bases between. Germline V gene lookup returns CDR1 SGHAT and CDR2 FQNNGV. The CDR3 sequence is 15 residues long. The chain joins TRBV11-2 to TRBJ1-3, with D unresolved. The TCR originated in an adult in good health. Sequenced material: peripheral blood, taken on day 0 of AZD1222 vaccination. The CDR3 reads CASSKDLAPGNTIYF. DNA for the CDR3: TGTGCCAGCAGCAAAGACCTGGCCCCTGGAAACACCATATATTTT.